The present entry profiles one TCR beta chain with its context. The data derive from a study of T-cell reconstitution after alpha-beta-depleted transplantation in children. A TCRbeta library incorporating unique molecular identifiers was prepared. MiXCR, run by TCRdb on the PCR reads, gives a single entry per CDR3 protein. Seen here are more than 250,000 distinct CDR3 sequences, more than 8% observed once, and the top ten hold 10%. Trimming left V 4 bases short and J 2 bases short, with 15 bases between. The CDR3 is 15 amino acids. Germline CDR1 and CDR2: MGHRA and YSYEKL. The starting material was PBMCs from the stem cell graft donor, obtained from the stem cell graft. This clonotype originated in a human donor who donated a stem cell graft to a child with SCID. The V gene is TRBV4-1, the J gene TRBJ2-7; tentatively, D is TRBD2 (7 bases). The CDR3 loop is CASSPGGGGTYEQYF. The CDR3 DNA sequence: TGCGCCAGCAGCCCCGGGGGAGGGGGAACCTACGAGCAGTACTTC.